Listed below are T cell receptor beta chains from one sample, sequenced in a study of CD8+ T cells in alopecia areata. TCRdb's copy holds only in-frame clones and misses some; the assay was immunoSEQ multiplex PCR. The sample yields 150,000 to 200,000 clones, around three fifths seen once. The input for sequencing was CD4+ T cells sorted from blood, taken between weeks 47 and 50, from a patient treated with tofacitinib. The source of these receptors is a human donor with alopecia areata. Each CDR3 is given with its conserved first and last residue. A D gene is named only where the DNA matches it firmly. For some rows the clone size is stated as once, few or many, or as a class when expanded; others skip it.

J: TRBJ1-1
D: NA
size: few
V: TRBV9
CDR3: CASSEQGNTEAFF
DNA: TGTGCCAGCAGCGAACAGGGGAACACTGAAGCTTTCTTT

J: TRBJ1-6
D: NA
size: NA
V: TRBV5-1
CDR3: CASSLAGSSPLHF
DNA: TGCGCCAGCAGCTTGGCCGGGAGTTCACCCCTCCACTTT

J: TRBJ2-7
D: TRBD2
size: NA
V: TRBV28
CDR3: CASRAGGPVYEQYF
DNA: TGTGCCAGCAGAGCGGGGGGGCCTGTCTACGAGCAGTACTTC

J: TRBJ2-7
D: TRBD1
size: NA
V: TRBV30
CDR3: CAWIGQGTYEQYF
DNA: TGTGCCTGGATAGGACAGGGGACGTACGAGCAGTACTTC

J: TRBJ2-3
D: NA
size: NA
V: TRBV14
CDR3: CASSQDLRGRTDTQYF
DNA: TGTGCCAGCAGCCAAGATCTCCGGGGACGCACAGATACGCAGTATTTT

J: TRBJ1-1
D: NA
size: once
V: TRBV27
CDR3: CASSITGTTDTEAFF
DNA: TGTGCCAGCAGTATAACCGGGACCACGGACACTGAAGCTTTCTTT

J: TRBJ1-1
D: NA
size: few
V: TRBV5-1
CDR3: CASSEDPGNTEAFF
DNA: TGCGCCAGCAGCGAAGACCCGGGGAACACTGAAGCTTTCTTT

J: TRBJ1-2
D: NA
size: NA
V: TRBV29-1
CDR3: CSAGGQGQKEGYTF
DNA: TGCAGCGCCGGGGGTCAGGGGCAGAAAGAAGGCTACACCTTC

J: TRBJ2-7
D: TRBD1
size: NA
V: TRBV7-6
CDR3: CASSLGTGGSYEQYF
DNA: TGTGCCAGCAGCTTAGGGACAGGGGGTTCCTACGAGCAGTACTTC

J: TRBJ2-2
D: TRBD1
size: NA
V: TRBV5-1
CDR3: CASSSGQGLSVELFF
DNA: TGCGCCAGCAGCTCAGGACAGGGCTTAAGTGTAGAGCTGTTTTTT

J: TRBJ2-3
D: NA
size: NA
V: TRBV4-3
CDR3: CASSQVLQGATDTQYF
DNA: TGCGCCAGCAGCCAAGTTTTGCAGGGAGCCACAGATACGCAGTATTTT

J: TRBJ2-3
D: NA
size: once
V: TRBV5-4
CDR3: CASSLASVTAGTDTQYF
DNA: TGTGCCAGCAGCTTGGCATCCGTGACAGCCGGCACAGATACGCAGTATTTT

J: TRBJ2-1
D: NA
size: NA
V: TRBV14
CDR3: CASSQSSPYNEQFF
DNA: TGTGCCAGCAGCCAGAGTAGCCCCTACAATGAGCAGTTCTTC

J: TRBJ1-2
D: NA
size: NA
V: TRBV25-1
CDR3: CASSAGVGYYGYTF
DNA: TGTGCCAGCAGTGCGGGTGTTGGATACTATGGCTACACCTTC

J: TRBJ2-7
D: NA
size: NA
V: TRBV6-4
CDR3: CASSDSSWAFYRPSYEQYF
DNA: TGTGCCAGCAGTGACTCGAGTTGGGCCTTTTACAGGCCGTCCTACGAGCAGTACTTC

J: TRBJ1-6
D: NA
size: NA
V: TRBV15
CDR3: CATSRDVNSPLHF
DNA: TGTGCCACCAGCAGAGACGTCAATTCACCCCTCCACTTT

J: TRBJ2-7
D: TRBD1
size: NA
V: TRBV11-2
CDR3: CASSSPTGVYEQYF
DNA: TGTGCCAGCAGTTCCCCGACAGGGGTATACGAGCAGTACTTC